This TCR beta chain appears in the sequencing data of a study of blood T cell repertoires in COVID-19. As for the study in general: Donors in the United States, Italy and Spain gave samples during acute or convalescent COVID-19.

Original processing methods: Reference gene primers were amplified, and this amplification served to estimate nucleated cell counts. Sequencing was performed with immunoSEQ multiplex PCR; in TCRdb, only in-frame clones are kept and a portion is missing. V and J calls and clone size are as listed in that table; D and trimming were resolved from the DNA. The data contain roughly 200,000 clones, approximately 91% of them singletons. Looked up from germline, CDR1 is SGHKS and CDR2 is YYEKEE (reference sequence). The V and J ends lost 1 base and 8 bases respectively, with 13 bases between them. CDR3 size: 14 residues.

The sequencing input was peripheral blood. The TCR sequence derives from a man aged 35-49 years with acute or convalescent COVID-19. The V call is TRBV5-5, the J call TRBJ2-1; tentatively, D is TRBD2 (7 bases). The CDR3 here is CASSLRGAVHEQFF. The CDR3, as DNA: TGTGCCAGCAGCTTGCGGGGGGCCGTTCATGAGCAGTTCTTC.